Presented here are 20 T cell receptor beta chains from one specimen sequenced in a study of blood T cell repertoires in COVID-19. TCRdb keeps only in-frame clones here, not all; method: immunoSEQ multiplex PCR. The sample holds 200,000 to 300,000 clones; nearly 90% are singletons and the top ten take under 4%. The sequencing input was peripheral blood. Receptor source: a man in his late teens or twenties with active or convalescent COVID-19.

The chain links TRBV28 to TRBJ2-7; D is perhaps TRBD1 (5 bases). There are 14 residues in the CDR3. V gave up 6 bases and J gave up 5 bases, with 17 bases separating them. Germline V lookup: CDR1 MDHEN, CDR2 SYDVKM. CDR3 region: CASSTGPGSDEQYF. The CDR3 nucleotides are TGTGCCAGCAGCACCGGTCCAGGGTCGGACGAGCAGTACTTC.

The J gene is TRBJ1-4, the V gene TRBV20-1; TRBD1 is a possible D gene (5 bases). The CDR3 sequence is 14 residues long. CDR1 DFQATT and CDR2 SNEGSKA come from the germline V gene (reference sequence). Trimming took off 3 bases at V and 5 bases at J, with 13 bases between the two ends. The CDR3 loop is CSASDRTFNEKLFF. The CDR3, as DNA: TGCAGTGCTAGTGACAGAACCTTCAATGAAAAACTGTTTTTT.

This clone was observed at least ten times. This rearrangement joins TRBV19 to TRBJ2-7; 7 bases are a match to TRBD1. Germline CDR1 and CDR2: LNHDA and SQIVND (reference sequence). The CDR3 length is 14 residues. J lost 0 bases, V lost 5 bases, and 4 bases had no gene match. The CDR3 is CASSATGSSYEQYF. The CDR3 region has the DNA TGTGCCAGTAGTGCGACAGGGAGCTCCTACGAGCAGTACTTC.

The J gene is TRBJ2-6, the V gene TRBV24-1, with D possibly being TRBD2 (5 bases). The germline gives CDR1 KGHDR, CDR2 SFDVKD. There are 20 residues in the CDR3. The ends were cut back, 5 bases at V and 1 base at J, with 23 bases in the middle. The CDR3 DNA reads as TGTGCCACCAGTGCCCGTCCCGGGGTAGTGAACGATTCTGGGGCCAACGTCCTGACTTTC. Translating it yields CATSARPGVVNDSGANVLTF.

The gene calls are TRBV7-2 and TRBJ2-1, with TRBD1 identical over 12 bases. The CDR3 is made up of 15 amino acids. After removal of 5 bases from V and 9 bases from J, the junction contained 8 bases not matched to a gene. Germline CDR1 SGHTA, CDR2 FQGNSA. This chain's CDR3 is CASSHRDRGQGEQFF. As DNA, the CDR3 is TGTGCCAGCAGCCACCGGGACAGGGGGCAAGGTGAGCAGTTCTTC.

The chain recombines TRBV6-4 with TRBJ2-7; 12 bases are shared with TRBD1. CDR1 is MRHNA, CDR2 SNTAGT, per germline. The CDR3 loop spans 16 amino acids. J gave up 6 bases and V 2 bases, and 8 bases lay outside the gene matches. DNA for the CDR3: TGTGCCAGCAGTGACGGTGGGGACAGGGGGCCATCCGAGCAGTACTTC. Protein: CASSDGGDRGPSEQYF.

The genes are TRBV19 and TRBJ1-1; TRBD1 matches at 9 bases. CDR1 and CDR2 from the germline V gene are LNHDA and SQIVND (reference sequence). CDR3 length equals 14 residues. V lost 7 bases and J lost 7; bases outside the gene matches: 10. CDR3 nucleotides: TGTGCCAGTACCAGGGACAGGGTCAGAGGTGAAGCTTTCTTT. Its translation is CASTRDRVRGEAFF.

V and J are TRBV2 and TRBJ2-2; 11 bases align to TRBD2. This CDR3 has 15 amino acids. Looked up from germline, CDR1 is SNHLY and CDR2 is FYNNEI. Trimming took 6 bases from V and 4 from J; bases not matched to a gene: 4. As DNA, the CDR3 is TGTGCCAGCAGGGGTAGCGGGGGGGCCACCGGGGAGCTGTTTTTT. Its protein product is CASRGSGGATGELFF.

A remark on this clone: The identical CDR3 is also encoded by other nucleotide sequences in the sample. CDR3 residues: CASSRLAGPQETQYF. CDR3 DNA: TGTGCCAGCAGTAGACTAGCGGGGCCGCAAGAGACCCAGTACTTC. V gene TRBV2 combines with J gene TRBJ2-5; 11 positions match TRBD2. V lost 5 bases and J lost 2; bases outside the gene matches: 4. The CDR3 is 15 amino acids. Germline-derived CDR1 and CDR2 are SNHLY and FYNNEI.

The genes are TRBV7-2 and TRBJ1-5; weak D call: TRBD1 (6 bases). The CDR3 is 14 residues long. V shed 1 base and J shed 6 bases, with 10 bases lying between them. Germline values: CDR1 SGHTA, CDR2 FQGNSA. The CDR3 nucleotides read TGTGCCAGCAGCTTAGACAGGGACGGTCAGCCCCAGCATTTT. It specifies CASSLDRDGQPQHF.

In its sample, this clone was seen once. This chain joins TRBV28 and TRBJ1-4, with D maybe TRBD1 (5 bases). V shed 6 bases and J shed 7 bases, with 12 bases lying between them. Germline CDR1 is MDHEN and CDR2 is SYDVKM. The CDR3 has 13 residues. Written as DNA, the CDR3 is TGTGCCAGCAGCCTGGGGGGTCCTGAAAAACTGTTTTTT. Residues: CASSLGGPEKLFF.

This clone came up a few times. The gene calls are TRBV28 and TRBJ1-4, with a possible D match to TRBD1 (5 bases). Trimming shortened V by 6 bases and J by 2 bases, and 7 bases separated the two germline ends. Germline V gene data show CDR1 as MDHEN and CDR2 as SYDVKM. This CDR3 has 13 residues. The CDR3 region is CASRDKTNEKLFF. CDR3 nucleotide sequence: TGTGCCAGCAGGGACAAGACTAATGAAAAACTGTTTTTT.

This rearrangement joins TRBV10-3 to TRBJ2-1, with 12 bases that match TRBD2. Germline lookup yields CDR1 ENHRY and CDR2 SYGVKD. This CDR3 is built from 14 residues. V shed 10 bases and J 5 bases; nucleotides not matched to a gene: 6. This chain's CDR3 is CATRLAGDHNEQFF. Written as DNA, the CDR3 is TGTGCCACAAGACTAGCGGGAGACCACAATGAGCAGTTCTTC.

The chain combines TRBV19 with TRBJ1-5, with 8 positions matching TRBD1. V lost 4 bases, J lost 9 bases, and 5 bases stayed unmatched. CDR1 is LNHDA, CDR2 SQIVND, per germline (reference sequence). The CDR3 length is 13 residues. The DNA for the CDR3 is TGTGCCAGTAGTAGCAGGGGGCGCGCGCCCCAGCATTTT. Its translation is CASSSRGRAPQHF.

The V call is TRBV2, the J call TRBJ1-3, with a possible D match to TRBD1 (6 bases). CDR1 is SNHLY and CDR2 is FYNNEI in the germline V gene. V shed 1 base and J shed 0 bases, with 10 bases lying between them. The CDR3 is 16 amino acids. The DNA of the CDR3 is TGTGCCAGCAGTGAAGGACAGGCCCTCTCTGGAAACACCATATATTTT. Translation: CASSEGQALSGNTIYF.

The rearrangement uses TRBV4-3 and TRBJ1-1, with D unresolved. V was pared by 1 base and J by 2 bases, with 5 bases between. The length of the CDR3 is 13 residues. Germline V gives CDR1 LGHNA, CDR2 YSLEER. The CDR3 DNA reads TGCGCCAGCAGCCAAGGAGTTAACACTGAAGCTTTCTTT. Its translation: CASSQGVNTEAFF.

The chain couples TRBV7-9 to TRBJ2-3; possibly TRBD2 for D (6 bases). This CDR3 has 13 residues. Germline CDR1 and CDR2: SEHNR and FQNEAQ (reference sequence). V dropped 5 bases and J dropped 6 bases, with 12 bases sitting between them. CDR3 sequence reads: CASSAGTVDTQYF. In DNA, the CDR3 is TGTGCCAGCAGCGCCGGGACTGTTGATACGCAGTATTTT.

The chain's CDR3 is CASSGTESYGYTF. The CDR3 nucleotides read TGTGCCAGCAGTGGGACAGAAAGCTATGGCTACACCTTC. The rearrangement uses TRBV2 and TRBJ1-2, with D possibly matching TRBD1 (6 bases). The CDR3 loop spans 13 amino acids. The V end was cut by 4 bases, the J end by 4 bases, with 10 bases between. The germline V gene has CDR1 SNHLY and CDR2 FYNNEI.

The gene calls are TRBV6-5 and TRBJ1-1; D is perhaps TRBD1 (5 bases). The CDR3 is 13 amino acids. Germline loops: CDR1 MNHEY, CDR2 SVGAGI. V was shortened by 8 bases and J by 6 bases, with 16 bases between the two germline ends. CDR3 nucleotides: TGTGCCAGCGTCGGACCAGGGAGGCCTGAAGCTTTCTTT. Protein sequence: CASVGPGRPEAFF.

The chain combines TRBV2 with TRBJ1-1, with a possible D match to TRBD1 (5 bases). The length of the CDR3 is 12 residues. Germline assignment: CDR1 SNHLY and CDR2 FYNNEI. V was shortened by 8 bases and J by 4 bases, with 11 bases between the two germline ends. In DNA form, the CDR3 reads TGTGCCAGCTGGGAGGGGTCCACTGAAGCTTTCTTT. Amino acids: CASWEGSTEAFF.